The clone carrying this T cell receptor beta chain was seen a few times. Its antigen is undetermined. The data stem from a study of cytomegalovirus exposure and HLA in healthy donors. Overall study findings and caveats: A subsequent analysis found that TCR clusters from the first cohort also tended to co-occur in the 120 or so validation repertoires, with about 94% of cluster scores above 0.

CDR1 and CDR2 (germline): MDHEN, SYDVKM. Trimming stripped 6 bases from V and 4 bases from J, with 13 bases between. CDR3 length: 14 amino acids. The donors were in the roughly 120-subject validation cohort; that cohort was separate from the approximately 700-subject first cohort. The assay was immunoSEQ multiplex PCR, and TCRdb's table has in-frame clones only and misses some. The data contain around 120,000 clones, approximately 90% of them singletons. The genes are TRBV28 and TRBJ1-5, with a tentative D call TRBD1 (5 bases). The sequence derives from a man aged 18 to 30 in good health and CMV-seronegative. What was sequenced was PBMCs. The CDR3 protein is CASRWAGLNQPQHF. The CDR3 region has the DNA TGTGCCAGCAGGTGGGCGGGGCTGAATCAGCCCCAGCATTTT.